The 18 T cell receptor beta chains below come from one sample, sequenced in a study of CD8+ T cells in alopecia areata. Sequencing relied on a cDNA template that was reverse transcribed from extracted RNA. Measured with immunoSEQ multiplex PCR; TCRdb has only the in-frame clones, and not every one. The sample yields around 150,000 clones, 50% to 60% seen once. The specimen sequenced was CD4+ T cells sorted from blood. These receptors all come from a human donor in good health.

At least ten counts were recorded for this clone. The chain joins TRBV4-1 to TRBJ1-5; D is ambiguous. The germline CDR1 and CDR2 sequences are MGHRA and YSYEKL. CDR3 length: 13 residues. The V gene lost 4 bases and the J gene lost 4 bases, with 8 bases spanning the gap. CDR3 loop: CASSLWQNQPQHF. DNA of the CDR3: TGCGCCAGCAGCCTTTGGCAGAATCAGCCCCAGCATTTT.

The V and J genes are TRBV2 and TRBJ2-7, with 8 bases identical to TRBD1. Germline assignment: CDR1 SNHLY and CDR2 FYNNEI. J lost 7 bases, V lost 9 bases, and 8 bases had no gene match. This CDR3 region has 12 residues. The CDR3 DNA reads TGTGCCAGTCGCCGACAGGGGTGGGAGCAGTACTTC. It yields the protein CASRRQGWEQYF. The full variable domain, with the rest looked up from reference TRBV2 and TRBJ2-7, is EPEVTQTPSHQVTQMGQEVILRCVPISNHLYFYWYRQILGQKVEFLVSFYNNEISEKSEIFDDQFSVERPDGSNFTLKIRSTKLEDSAMYFCASRRQGWEQYFGPGTRLTVT.

J is TRBJ1-1 and V is TRBV29-1; perhaps TRBD1 as D (6 bases). V was trimmed by 7 bases and J by 10 bases, leaving 13 bases between them. Germline-derived CDR1 and CDR2 are SQVTM and ANQGSEA. This CDR3 spans 10 amino acids. CDR3 bases: TGCAGCGCCGGGGGCGGGTTAGCTTTCTTT. This codes for CSAGGGLAFF.

The chain combines TRBV4-1 with TRBJ1-5, with D uncertain. Germline lookup yields CDR1 MGHRA and CDR2 YSYEKL. This CDR3 has 15 amino acids. Trimming removed 5 bases from V and 0 bases from J, with 11 bases in between. CDR3 sequence: CASSENGLSNQPQHF. As DNA, the CDR3 is TGCGCCAGCAGCGAAAACGGGCTTAGCAATCAGCCCCAGCATTTT.

This clone occurred a few times. This chain links TRBV29-1 with TRBJ2-2, with 8 bases fitting TRBD1. Germline CDR1 SQVTM, CDR2 ANQGSEA. CDR3 size: 13 residues. The trim removed 7 bases at V and 2 bases at J, leaving 3 bases unmatched. The CDR3 bases are TGCAGCGGCAGGGGGCCCAACACCGGGGAGCTGTTTTTT. Its protein product is CSGRGPNTGELFF.

The chain uses TRBV9 and TRBJ2-7; TRBD2 matches 8 bases. CDR3 length: 15 amino acids. CDR1 and CDR2 (germline): SGDLS, YYNGEE. V lost 0 bases to trimming and J lost 4 bases; unmatched junction nucleotides: 6. The CDR3 nucleotides read TGTGCCAGCAGCGTAGATGCTAGCGGGTTATACGAGCAGTACTTC. Encoded protein: CASSVDASGLYEQYF.

This chain links TRBV10-3 with TRBJ1-1, with D unclear. The CDR3 consists of 15 residues. Trimming pared 4 bases from V and 1 base from J, leaving 13 bases between. The germline V gene has CDR1 ENHRY and CDR2 SYGVKD. The chain's CDR3 is CAISGSLIRNTEAFF. The CDR3, as DNA: TGTGCCATCAGTGGGAGCCTAATTCGGAACACTGAAGCTTTCTTT.

The chain has TRBV4-1 and TRBJ1-2; the match to TRBD1 covers 7 bases. Germline CDR1 and CDR2: MGHRA and YSYEKL. This CDR3 is built from 18 residues. Losses at the gene ends were 3 bases for V and 3 bases for J; bases not matched to a gene: 16. The CDR3 DNA reads as TGCGCCAGCAGCCAGACCATTCGCCCGACAGGGCAGGACTATGGCTACACCTTC. This translates into CASSQTIRPTGQDYGYTF.

The rearrangement links TRBV15 to TRBJ2-1; D call uncertain. Germline values: CDR1 LNHNV, CDR2 YYDKDF (reference sequence). Deletions cut 0 bases from V and 10 bases from J, with 10 bases between. The CDR3 covers 13 residues. The CDR3 sequence is CATSRDWANEQFF. The DNA of the CDR3 is TGTGCCACCAGCAGAGATTGGGCCAACGAGCAGTTCTTC.

The chain links TRBV5-1 to TRBJ1-2, with 7 bases aligning to TRBD1. The CDR3 runs 14 residues. V shed 0 bases and J 4 bases; nucleotides not matched to a gene: 3. Germline assignment: CDR1 SGHRS and CDR2 YFSETQ. CDR3 loop: CASSLEGQLYGYTF. The CDR3 bases are TGCGCCAGCAGCTTGGAGGGACAGCTCTATGGCTACACCTTC.

The chain joins TRBV7-2 to TRBJ2-7; D is uncertain. The CDR3 covers 11 residues. V lost 5 bases, J lost 3 bases, and 5 bases lay in between. Germline CDR1 reads SGHTA; CDR2 reads FQGNSA. CDR3 sequence (DNA): TGTGCCAGCAGCCGGATCTACGAGCAGTACTTC. This translates into CASSRIYEQYF.

This clone was detected a few times. V usage is TRBV29-1 and J usage is TRBJ2-2; no definite D call. The V gene lost 4 bases and the J gene lost 7 bases, with 13 bases spanning the gap. The CDR3 consists of 13 residues. CDR1 SQVTM and CDR2 ANQGSEA come from the germline V gene. CDR3 loop: CSVAARQHGELFF. In DNA, the CDR3 is TGCAGCGTTGCGGCCCGGCAGCACGGGGAGCTGTTTTTT.

This clone was seen a few times. The chain recombines TRBV14 with TRBJ2-1; 14 bases are a match to TRBD2. CDR3 size: 17 residues. V lost 1 base, J lost 6 bases, and 5 bases stayed unmatched. Germline V gene data show CDR1 as SGHDN and CDR2 as FVKESK. CDR3 sequence reads: CASSQVMTSGRANEQFF. The DNA of the CDR3 is TGTGCCAGCAGCCAAGTGATGACTAGCGGGAGGGCCAATGAGCAGTTCTTC.

The chain links TRBV19 to TRBJ2-3; no firm D call. CDR3 length: 14 amino acids. V lost 4 bases and J lost 2, with 10 bases in between. Germline CDR1 LNHDA, CDR2 SQIVND (reference sequence). Here the CDR3 reads CASSTGTATDTQYF. CDR3 nucleotide sequence: TGTGCCAGTAGTACAGGAACGGCCACAGATACGCAGTATTTT.

V gene TRBV14 combines with J gene TRBJ2-1; TRBD2 aligns across 14 bases. The V gene's germline CDR1 is SGHDN and CDR2 FVKESK. J gave up 0 bases and V 5 bases, and 12 bases lay outside the gene matches. CDR3 length equals 20 residues. In DNA, the CDR3 is TGTGCCAGCAGCTTGATCCCGGGACTAGCGGGAGAAGGCTCCTACAATGAGCAGTTCTTC. Amino acids: CASSLIPGLAGEGSYNEQFF. The whole variable domain, filled in from reference TRBV14 and TRBJ2-1, reads EAGVTQFPSHSVIEKGQTVTLRCDPISGHDNLYWYRRVMGKEIKFLLHFVKESKQDESGMPNNRFLAERTGGTYSTLKVQPAELEDSGVYFCASSLIPGLAGEGSYNEQFFGPGTRLTVL.

This clone was seen a few times. The genes are TRBV29-1 and TRBJ1-1, with D perhaps matching TRBD1 (5 bases). With 7 bases removed from V and 11 bases from J, the gap between germline ends came to 14 bases. Germline V gene lookup returns CDR1 SQVTM and CDR2 ANQGSEA. The CDR3 length is 10 residues. The CDR3 DNA follows: TGCAGCGCCCTTGACAGTAGGGCTTTCTTT. It codes for CSALDSRAFF.

This clone was found a few times. The chain is built from TRBV29-1 and TRBJ2-3; D might be TRBD2 (7 bases). There are 14 residues in the CDR3. In germline, CDR1 is SQVTM, CDR2 ANQGSEA. Trimming took 8 bases from V and 6 from J, leaving 21 bases between them. CDR3 region: CSLTRGGAADTQYF. CDR3 nucleotide sequence: TGCAGCCTCACTCGTGGGGGGGCAGCGGATACGCAGTATTTT.

V gene TRBV29-1 combines with J gene TRBJ2-1; 10 nucleotides agree with TRBD2. Germline loops: CDR1 SQVTM, CDR2 ANQGSEA. The CDR3 has 12 residues. The trim removed 4 bases at V and 9 bases at J, leaving 3 bases unmatched. This CDR3 is CSVGASGSEQFF. Here the CDR3 DNA reads TGCAGCGTTGGGGCTAGCGGGAGTGAGCAGTTCTTC.